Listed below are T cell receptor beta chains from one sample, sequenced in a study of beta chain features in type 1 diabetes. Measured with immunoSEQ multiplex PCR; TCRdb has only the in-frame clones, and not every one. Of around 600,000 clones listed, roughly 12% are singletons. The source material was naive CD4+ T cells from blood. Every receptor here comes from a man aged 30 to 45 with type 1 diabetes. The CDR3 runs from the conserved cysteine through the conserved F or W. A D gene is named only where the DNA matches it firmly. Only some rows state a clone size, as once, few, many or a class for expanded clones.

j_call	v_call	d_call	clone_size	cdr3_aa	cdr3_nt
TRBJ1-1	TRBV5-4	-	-	CASSPGLATEAFF	TGTGCCAGCAGCCCAGGGTTGGCAACTGAAGCTTTCTTT
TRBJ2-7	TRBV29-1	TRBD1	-	CSVCPLQGSSYEQYF	TGCAGCGTCTGTCCACTACAGGGGAGCTCCTACGAGCAGTACTTC
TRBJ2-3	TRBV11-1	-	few	CASSLPGTSDTQYF	TGTGCCAGCAGCTTACCCGGGACGTCAGATACGCAGTATTTT
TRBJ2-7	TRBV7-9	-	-	CASSPGRTYEQYF	TGTGCCAGCAGCCCCGGACGAACCTACGAGCAGTACTTC
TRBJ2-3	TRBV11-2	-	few	CASSLAAASGTDTQYF	TGTGCCAGCAGCTTAGCCGCCGCATCCGGCACAGATACGCAGTATTTT
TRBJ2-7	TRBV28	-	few	CASGAYEQYF	TGTGCCAGCGGGGCCTACGAGCAGTACTTC
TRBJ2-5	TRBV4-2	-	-	CASQGRGAGLQETQYF	TGTGCCAGCCAGGGCAGAGGTGCGGGCCTTCAAGAGACCCAGTACTTC
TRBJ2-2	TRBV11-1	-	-	CASSETPGSDTGELFF	TGTGCCAGCAGCGAGACGCCAGGGAGCGACACCGGGGAGCTGTTTTTT
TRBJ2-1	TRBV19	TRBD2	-	CATKRGGLDEQFF	TGTGCCACCAAGCGGGGGGGCCTAGATGAGCAGTTCTTC
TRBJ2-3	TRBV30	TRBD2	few	CAWSVIASGAAQYF	TGTGCCTGGAGTGTAATCGCTAGCGGGGCCGCGCAGTATTTT
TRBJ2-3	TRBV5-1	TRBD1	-	CASSLWAGGNTDTQYF	TGCGCCAGCAGCTTGTGGGCAGGGGGCAACACAGATACGCAGTATTTT
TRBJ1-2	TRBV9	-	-	CASSIGTDGYGYTF	TGTGCCAGCAGCATCGGGACCGACGGCTATGGCTACACCTTC
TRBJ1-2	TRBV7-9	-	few	CASSLGLPERDGYTF	TGTGCCAGCAGCTTAGGCCTGCCAGAGCGCGATGGCTACACCTTC
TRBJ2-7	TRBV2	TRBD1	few	CARQGKNHEQYF	TGTGCCAGACAGGGGAAGAACCACGAGCAGTACTTC
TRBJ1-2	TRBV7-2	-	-	CASSPAAYGYTF	TGTGCCAGCAGCCCGGCGGCCTATGGCTACACCTTC
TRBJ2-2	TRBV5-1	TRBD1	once	CASSSGTGVNTGELFF	TGCGCCAGCAGCTCCGGGACAGGGGTCAACACCGGGGAGCTGTTTTTT
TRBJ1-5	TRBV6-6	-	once	CASSTDSFNQPQHF	TGTGCCAGCAGCACCGACAGTTTCAATCAGCCCCAGCATTTT
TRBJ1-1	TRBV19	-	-	CASSKGAINTEAFF	TGTGCCAGTAGCAAAGGGGCAATCAACACTGAAGCTTTCTTT
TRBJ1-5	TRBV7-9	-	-	CASSFLENQPQHF	TGTGCCAGCAGCTTCCTGGAGAATCAGCCCCAGCATTTT
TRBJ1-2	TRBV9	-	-	CASSTQLGRYGYTF	TGTGCCAGCAGCACCCAGTTAGGGCGCTATGGCTACACCTTC
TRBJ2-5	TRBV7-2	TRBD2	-	CASSPRTSGAETQYF	TGTGCCAGCAGCCCCCGAACTAGCGGGGCAGAGACCCAGTACTTC
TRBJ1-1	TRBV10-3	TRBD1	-	CAISNSGTGDTEAFF	TGTGCCATCAGTAACTCCGGGACAGGAGACACTGAAGCTTTCTTT
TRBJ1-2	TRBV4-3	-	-	CASRFGTGNYGYTF	TGCGCCAGCAGGTTCGGGACTGGAAACTATGGCTACACCTTC
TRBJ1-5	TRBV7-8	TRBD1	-	CASNPTGGDQPQHF	TGTGCCAGCAACCCCACAGGGGGCGATCAGCCCCAGCATTTT